The T cell receptor (beta chain) under discussion was sequenced for a study of T cell responses to AZD1222 COVID-19 vaccine. General study findings and limits: Following two doses of AZD1222, Spike-specific TCR breadth and depth rose. Baseline seropositivity characterized only six AZD1222 recipients.

This table comes from immunoSEQ multiplex PCR, and its TCRdb copy is limited to in-frame clones, with some not included. Of tens of thousands of clones listed, about 88% are singletons. In germline, CDR1 is SGHNT, CDR2 YENEEA. CDR3 length equals 15 residues. V lost 5 bases and J lost 2; bases outside the gene matches: 7. To note about this clone: Its antigen is not identified.

The sample consisted of peripheral blood, taken on day 0 of AZD1222 vaccination. The clonotype originates from an adult in good health. The chain has TRBV11-3 and TRBJ2-3; 7 bases are a match to TRBD1. The DNA of the CDR3 is TGTGCCAGCAGCGTCCGACAGGGCCACACAGATACGCAGTATTTT. This codes for CASSVRQGHTDTQYF.